This T cell receptor (beta chain) was documented in a study of OX40 agonist ivuxolimab in advanced cancers. Study overall: Patient treatment consisted of intravenous ivuxolimab administration every 2 weeks at 0.01 to 10 mg/kg.

With 2 bases removed from V and 2 bases from J, the gap between germline ends came to 7 bases. The CDR3 runs to 15 residues. Germline V gene sequence: CDR1 SNHLY, CDR2 FYNNEI. The data were produced by immunoSEQ multiplex PCR, yet TCRdb's version contains in-frame clones alone and is incomplete. The table lists 45,000 to 50,000 clones, about 89% of them singletons. This chain uses TRBV2 with TRBJ2-6, with unresolved D. The TCR comes from an adult with an advanced solid tumor such as melanoma, head and neck, liver or kidney cancer. The sequenced sample was CD4+ or CD8+ T cells sorted from blood, obtained in a trial of the OX40 agonist ivuxolimab. CDR3 sequence: CASSEYLPGANVLTF. CDR3 DNA sequence: TGTGCCAGCAGTGAATATCTCCCTGGGGCCAACGTCCTGACTTTC.